The T cell receptor beta chain under discussion was sequenced for a study of T cell responses to AZD1222 COVID-19 vaccine. Comment on this clone: Its antigen is undetermined.

Sequencing was performed with immunoSEQ multiplex PCR; in TCRdb, only in-frame clones are kept and a portion is missing. Of tens of thousands of clones listed, approximately 84% are singletons. The CDR3 spans 17 residues. V shed 8 bases and J shed 5 bases, with 27 bases lying between them. From germline, CDR1 is MNHEY and CDR2 SMNVEV (reference sequence). Study results and limitations: Unmutated regions of variants are reportedly targeted by nearly half of spike-specific TCRs.

This specimen consisted of peripheral blood, obtained on day 0 of AZD1222 vaccination. This clonotype was sampled from an adult in good health. The chain carries TRBV27 and TRBJ1-1; TRBD1 might be the D (5 bases). The CDR3 DNA is TGTGCCAGCGAGCTCAAGGGGACCCGACACAGAGGGACTGAAGCTTTCTTT. The encoded protein is CASELKGTRHRGTEAFF.